This T cell receptor (beta chain) was obtained from a study of vaccination and CD4 T cells after COVID-19. Looking at the study overall: Post-vaccine sampling followed dose two by a median roughly 76 days (range 14 to 241). Points from the study as a whole: Convalescent patients were relatively few, and early post-infection timepoints were missing. The median count of SARS-CoV-2-reactive clonotypes rose from around 21 to 38, not significantly.

About this clonotype itself: Its cognate antigen is unknown.

Cultured CD4+ T-cell DNA underwent Oncomine TCR Beta short-read sequencing. TCRdb independently ran MiXCR on the PCR reads; one entry per CDR3 protein. Of approximately 5,000 distinct CDR3 sequences listed, approximately 76% are singletons. Documented treatment: roughly nine-day PBMC culture with coronavirus spike peptide pools or control peptides (ViraFEST assay). In the ViraFEST assay, peptide-pool expansion preceded TCR sequencing of expanded clonotypes. This CDR3 has 15 residues. V gave up 5 bases and J gave up 3 bases; unmatched junction bases: 3. From germline, CDR1 is ENHRY and CDR2 SYGVKD. The sample taken for sequencing was CD4+ T cells from blood, cultured in vitro. The rearrangement uses TRBV10-3 and TRBJ2-5, with 13 bases fitting TRBD2. The sequence was obtained from a human donor who had recovered from COVID-19. CDR3: CAISPGTSGEETQYF. The CDR3 DNA sequence: TGTGCCATCAGTCCCGGGACTAGCGGGGAAGAGACCCAGTACTTC.